A single T cell receptor beta chain is shown here with its context. This clonotype was picked up many times. Its target antigen remains unknown. Base qualities are not at hand, and no much larger clone is one base apart. This specimen belongs to a study of T-cell reconstitution after alpha-beta-depleted transplantation in children (TCRdb year 2016). Looking at the study overall: Using TCR repertoire profiling, the study followed T-cell immune reconstitution in a quantitative way in children after TCRalphabeta/CD19-depleted allogeneic hematopoietic cell transplantation.

The cysteine opens and the phenylalanine closes a CDR3 of 14 amino acids. This entry keeps only the CDR3 DNA: 42 bases, framed from base 1. Looking up the germline V gene (reference sequence) yields CDR1 DFQATT and CDR2 SNEGSKA. V and J are trimmed by 3 bases and 4 bases, and the gene matches miss 7 bases of the junction. Library creation used PCR. The reads were generated on an Illumina HiSeq 2500. Molecular barcoding was employed in the preparation of TCR libraries, with unique molecular identifiers being used to normalize TCRbeta repertoire quantification. TCRdb reprocessing: public reads trimmed at Q25 with fastp, clones called with MiXCR, in-frame beta chains kept. Identical CDR3 protein sequences are pooled into one entry, listed with their most common genes and DNA. The table for this sample lists about 110,000 distinct CDR3 sequences; 10% to 13% of them were counted only once. Jointly, the top ten make up 8% of the sample.

Sequencing used PBMCs from the stem cell graft donor, obtained from the stem cell graft. The rearranged chain carries TRBV20-1 and TRBJ1-2, and 8 junctional nucleotides match TRBD1. The TCR comes from a human donor who donated a stem cell graft to a child with acute lymphoblastic leukemia. The nucleotides read TGCAGTGCTAGGGACAGGGTGTCGGGCTATGGCTACACCTTC. Its amino acids are CSARDRVSGYGYTF.